This T cell receptor beta chain originates from a study of T-cell memory formation after mild COVID-19 (dated by TCRdb to the early 2020s). Regarding the complete study: TCR sequence clusters from the two donors were largely donor specific. T-cell clones expanding and contracting after mild COVID-19 in a couple of donors were tracked by longitudinal TCRalpha and TCRbeta repertoire sequencing. The cohort comprised two young, previously healthy adult volunteers, one female and one male. What the work shows at the level of the full study, not this receptor alone: Some responding clones were detected in pre-infection memory, which suggested that pre-existing cross-reactive memory T cells had joined the SARS-CoV-2 response. Clones that contracted from day 15 to 85 showed balanced CD4/CD8 phenotypes, whereas a second wave of clones that expanded from day 15 to 37 leaned towards CD4+. Only a couple of mild cases were covered in the study, and larger cohorts including severe cases with pre-infection samples were considered necessary. Contracting CD4+ clones were found mainly in CM and EM memory subsets, while CD8+ clones were enriched in EMRA. The second-wave clones that peaked on day 37 were not confirmed to be SARS-CoV-2 specific.

Ficoll-Paque density gradient centrifugation was the method used to isolate PBMCs. Remarks on this clonotype: It has no known antigen specificity. Base qualities are not recorded, but no much larger clone differs from it by a single base.

Trimming takes 9 bases from V and 5 bases from J, and the germline ends sit 14 bases apart. The germline V gene gives CDR1 as MNHEY and CDR2 as SVGAGI. From the cysteine through the phenylalanine, the CDR3 covers 13 amino acids. This entry keeps only the CDR3 DNA: 39 bases, framed from base 1. The run used an Illumina NovaSeq 6000. TCRalpha and TCRbeta cDNA libraries were constructed by 5'RACE with constant-segment primers, with sample barcodes and unique molecular identifiers being introduced. RNA was extracted from every sample with Trizol reagent. The libraries were amplified in two PCR steps, and the second step added a second sample barcode and Illumina TruSeq adapters. Sequencing of libraries was performed on an Illumina NovaSeq with 2 x 150 bp paired-end reads. The original methods were these. With migec v1.2.7, reads were demultiplexed and then collapsed into UMI-guided consensus sequences. With mixcr v2.1.11, UMI consensuses were aligned to TRA and TRB V and J templates and assembled into clonotypes. A clonotype was counted as expanded or contracted only when both edgeR and NoisET called the clonotype significant, with the noise models trained on biological replicates. For edgeR calls, the cutoffs were a false discovery rate-adjusted p below 0.01 and a log2 fold-change threshold of 1. As an exploratory analysis of dynamics, max-normalized trajectories of the 1000 most abundant clonotypes were examined by PCA with hierarchical clustering. Separately sequenced CD4+ and CD8+ repertoires were used to assign the CD4 or CD8 phenotype of responding clones. TCRdb reanalyzed the raw reads on its own, using fastp at Q25 for trimming and MiXCR for clone calling, and kept in-frame beta chains. Merged by CDR3 protein, the rows form single entries marked with the most common genes and DNA. What appears here as the V and J calls and clone size reflects TCRdb's work, not the paper's. A total of roughly 35,000 distinct CDR3 sequences appear in this sample, roughly 21% of them only once. The ten biggest clones cover over 1.5% of the sample.

This TCR came from an adult who had mild COVID-19 (a few samples of this study predate the infection). The sample titles of this study are shuffled in the database, so cell type and time point are left out. Recombination connected TRBV6-5 to TRBJ2-1, and TRBD1 may be the D gene, going by 5 matching bases. The sample taken for sequencing was PBMCs or a T cell subset sorted from them (not recorded which). Here is the DNA: TGTGCCAGTTACTCAGGGTTTAACAATGAGCAGTTCTTC. Translated, this gives CASYSGFNNEQFF.